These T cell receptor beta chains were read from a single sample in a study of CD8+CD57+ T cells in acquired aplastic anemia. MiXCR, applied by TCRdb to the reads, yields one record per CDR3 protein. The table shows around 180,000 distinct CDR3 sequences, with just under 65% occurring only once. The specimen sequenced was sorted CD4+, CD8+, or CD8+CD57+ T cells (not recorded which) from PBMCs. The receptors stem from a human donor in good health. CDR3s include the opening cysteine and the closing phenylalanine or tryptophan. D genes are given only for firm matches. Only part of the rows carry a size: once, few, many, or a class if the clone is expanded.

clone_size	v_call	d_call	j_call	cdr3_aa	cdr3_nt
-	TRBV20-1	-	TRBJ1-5	CSASMGQPQHF	TGCAGTGCTAGTATGGGTCAGCCCCAGCATTTT
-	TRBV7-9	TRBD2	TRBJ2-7	CASSLAGLAGGQYF	TGTGCCAGCAGCTTAGCGGGACTAGCGGGAGGACAGTACTTC
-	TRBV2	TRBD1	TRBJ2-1	CASRRSGTGLNEQFF	TGTGCCAGCAGACGATCCGGGACAGGGCTCAATGAGCAGTTCTTC
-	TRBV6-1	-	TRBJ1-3	CASSGRRAGNTIYF	TGTGCCAGCAGTGGAAGAAGGGCGGGGAACACCATATATTTT
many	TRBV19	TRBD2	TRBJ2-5	CASSAELAGEETQYF	TGTGCCAGTAGTGCCGAGTTAGCGGGAGAAGAGACCCAGTACTTC
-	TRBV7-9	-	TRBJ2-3	CASSQGATDTQYF	TGTGCCAGCAGCCAAGGGGCCACAGATACGCAGTATTTT
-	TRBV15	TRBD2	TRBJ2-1	CATSSSGLAGGNEQFF	TGTGCCACCAGCAGCTCGGGACTAGCGGGAGGGAATGAGCAGTTCTTC
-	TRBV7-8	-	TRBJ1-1	CASSWVTGSMNTEAFF	TGTGCCAGCAGCTGGGTGACAGGTTCCATGAACACTGAAGCTTTCTTT
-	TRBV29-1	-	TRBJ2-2	CSVEDQIAANTGELFF	TGCAGCGTTGAAGACCAAATAGCGGCGAACACCGGGGAGCTGTTTTTT
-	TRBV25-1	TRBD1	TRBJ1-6	CASSEDRGNSPLHF	TGTGCCAGCAGTGAGGACAGGGGAAATTCACCCCTCCACTTT
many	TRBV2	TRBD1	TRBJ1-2	CASSENQGAFDYGYTF	TGTGCCAGCAGTGAAAATCAGGGGGCGTTCGACTATGGCTACACCTTC
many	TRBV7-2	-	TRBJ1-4	CASSLVRGNEKLFF	TGTGCCAGCAGCTTAGTCCGGGGGAATGAAAAACTGTTTTTT
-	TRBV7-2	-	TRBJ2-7	CASSFQWGTYEQYF	TGTGCCAGCAGCTTTCAGTGGGGAACCTACGAGCAGTACTTC
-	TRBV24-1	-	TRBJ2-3	CATSDLGQGNSDTQYF	TGTGCCACCAGTGATTTGGGGCAGGGAAATTCGGATACGCAGTATTTT
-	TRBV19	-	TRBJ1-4	CASSIDLWGAANEKLFF	TGTGCCAGTAGTATAGATCTGTGGGGCGCGGCTAATGAAAAACTGTTTTTT
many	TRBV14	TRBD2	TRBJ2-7	CASSQDGREGTYEQYF	TGTGCCAGCAGCCAAGATGGCCGGGAGGGAACCTACGAGCAGTACTTC
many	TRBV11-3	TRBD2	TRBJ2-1	CASSSAGGGYNEQFF	TGTGCCAGCAGCTCAGCGGGAGGTGGCTACAATGAGCAGTTCTTC
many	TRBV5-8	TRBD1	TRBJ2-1	CASSFGQGAFNEQFF	TGTGCCAGCAGCTTCGGACAGGGGGCGTTTAATGAGCAGTTCTTC
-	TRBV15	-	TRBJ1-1	CATSRAHARVGTEAFF	TGTGCCACCAGCAGAGCCCATGCCAGGGTCGGTACTGAAGCTTTCTTT
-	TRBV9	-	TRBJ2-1	CASSPQGSNNEQFF	TGTGCCAGCAGCCCGCAAGGTTCGAACAATGAGCAGTTCTTC
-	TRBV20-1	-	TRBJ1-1	CSARGRVDEAFF	TGCAGTGCTAGAGGTCGTGTAGATGAAGCTTTCTTT
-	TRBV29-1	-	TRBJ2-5	CSSRVQETQYF	TGCAGCTCTAGGGTACAAGAGACCCAGTACTTC
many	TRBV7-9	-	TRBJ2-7	CASSLVGGFYEQYF	TGTGCCAGCAGCTTAGTTGGGGGTTTCTACGAGCAGTACTTC
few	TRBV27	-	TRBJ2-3	CASGSLGHTDTQYF	TGTGCCAGCGGATCACTAGGACACACAGATACGCAGTATTTT
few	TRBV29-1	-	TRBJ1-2	CSVPRGGYYTF	TGCAGCGTTCCCCGGGGGGGGTACTACACCTTC
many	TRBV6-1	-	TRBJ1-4	CASSEGSDEKLFF	TGTGCCAGCAGTGAAGGGTCGGATGAAAAACTGTTTTTT
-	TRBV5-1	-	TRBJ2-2	CASSLLGAGELFF	TGTGCCAGCAGCTTGTTAGGCGCCGGGGAGCTGTTTTTT
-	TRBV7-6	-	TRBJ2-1	CASSPGVAEQFF	TGTGCCAGCAGCCCTGGGGTTGCTGAGCAGTTCTTC
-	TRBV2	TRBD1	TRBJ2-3	CASRDRGTDTQYF	TGTGCCTCCCGGGACAGGGGCACAGATACGCAGTATTTT
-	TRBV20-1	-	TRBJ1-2	CSAIPISGAVNIYGYTF	TGCAGTGCTATTCCGATCTCCGGTGCCGTTAACATCTATGGCTACACCTTC
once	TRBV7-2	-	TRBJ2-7	CASSHSGSYEQYF	TGTGCCAGCAGCCATTCAGGCTCCTACGAGCAGTACTTC
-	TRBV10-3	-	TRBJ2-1	CAVSGSGHNEQFF	TGTGCCGTCAGCGGTTCTGGCCACAATGAGCAGTTCTTC
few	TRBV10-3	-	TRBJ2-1	CAISERGPQNNEQFF	TGTGCCATCAGTGAGCGGGGGCCCCAAAACAATGAGCAGTTCTTC
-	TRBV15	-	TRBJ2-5	CATSRDGGSMETQYF	TGTGCCACCAGCAGAGACGGTGGAAGCATGGAGACCCAGTACTTC
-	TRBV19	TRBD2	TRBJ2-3	CASSQGLAVQPADTQYF	TGTGCCAGTAGTCAAGGCCTAGCGGTCCAGCCCGCAGATACGCAGTATTTT
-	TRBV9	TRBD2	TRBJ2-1	CASSTLAGGTDEQFF	TGTGCCAGCAGCACTCTAGCGGGAGGGACAGATGAGCAGTTCTTC
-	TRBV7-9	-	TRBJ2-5	CASSFYPQETQYF	TGTGCCAGCAGCTTTTACCCACAAGAGACCCAGTACTTC
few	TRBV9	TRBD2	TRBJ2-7	CASSVGPQGGQTYEQYF	TGTGCCAGCAGCGTAGGACCGCAGGGAGGGCAAACCTACGAGCAGTACTTC
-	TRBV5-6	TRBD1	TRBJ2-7	CASSGTGVTYEQYF	TGTGCCAGCAGCGGGACAGGGGTTACCTACGAGCAGTACTTC
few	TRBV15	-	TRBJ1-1	CATSGTAGPAFF	TGTGCCACCAGCGGAACGGCAGGACCGGCTTTCTTT
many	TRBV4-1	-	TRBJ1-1	CASSPTIGQRTEAFF	TGCGCCAGCAGCCCGACGATAGGGCAGCGGACTGAAGCTTTCTTT
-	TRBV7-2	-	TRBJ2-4	CASSLEGLVRDAKNIQYF	TGTGCCAGCAGCTTAGAGGGGTTAGTGCGGGACGCCAAAAACATTCAGTACTTC
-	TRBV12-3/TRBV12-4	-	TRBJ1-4	CASSFPGAREKLFF	TGTGCCAGCAGTTTCCCGGGCGCTCGTGAAAAACTGTTTTTT
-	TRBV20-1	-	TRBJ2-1	CRPGDEQFF	TGCAGGCCCGGGGATGAGCAGTTCTTC
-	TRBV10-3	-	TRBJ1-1	CAILGRENTEAFF	TGTGCCATCTTAGGCAGAGAGAACACTGAAGCTTTCTTT
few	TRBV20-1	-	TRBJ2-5	CSARDSRVNQYF	TGCAGTGCTAGAGATAGCAGGGTGAACCAGTACTTC
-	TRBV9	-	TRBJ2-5	CASSQGVRGETQYF	TGCGCCAGCAGCCAAGGAGTCAGGGGCGAGACCCAGTACTTC
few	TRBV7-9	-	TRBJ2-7	CASSHGEIYEQYF	TGTGCCAGCAGCCATGGGGAAATCTACGAGCAGTACTTC
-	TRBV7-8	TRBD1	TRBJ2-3	CASSLKRNRGRDTQYF	TGTGCCAGCAGCTTAAAGAGGAACAGGGGGCGGGATACGCAGTATTTT
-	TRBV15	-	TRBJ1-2	CATSRVEGNYGYTF	TGTGCCACCAGCAGAGTCGAGGGGAACTATGGCTACACCTTC
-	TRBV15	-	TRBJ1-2	CATSSPNYPRGSYGYTF	TGTGCCACCAGCAGTCCCAATTATCCCCGGGGGAGCTATGGCTACACCTTC
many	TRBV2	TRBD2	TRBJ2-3	CASSVLDAAGGPAPADTQYF	TGTGCCAGCAGTGTCCTCGATGCAGCGGGAGGGCCTGCCCCCGCAGATACGCAGTATTTT
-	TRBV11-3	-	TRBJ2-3	CASSSREPDTQYF	TGTGCCAGCAGTTCCCGGGAGCCAGATACGCAGTATTTT
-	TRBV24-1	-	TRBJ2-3	CATSDPTATDTQYF	TGTGCCACCAGTGATCCGACAGCCACAGATACGCAGTATTTT
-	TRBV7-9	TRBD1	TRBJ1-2	CASSGGTGNGYTF	TGTGCCAGCAGCGGGGGGACAGGGAATGGCTACACCTTC